The present TCR beta chain was sequenced within a study of T cells in Graves' hyperthyroidism and ophthalmopathy. TCR beta CDR3 region amplification was performed from RNA transcripts. HTBI primers were the set used in a first-round RT-PCR of the TCR CDR3. TCRdb used MiXCR to reprocess the multiplex PCR reads, holding one entry per CDR3 protein. The data show hundreds of thousands of distinct CDR3 sequences, about a sixth seen once. Germline CDR1 and CDR2: SGHRS and YFSETQ. The CDR3 is made up of 15 amino acids. V gave up 3 bases and J gave up 1 base, with 13 bases separating them. When ophthalmopathy did not progress within 18 months, Graves' hyperthyroidism was considered stable. Criteria for exclusion of patients were uncontrolled infection, other autoimmune disease, pregnancy or lactation. Fresh 10 ml peripheral blood yielded PBMCs.

The chain has TRBV5-1 and TRBJ2-5; a possible D gene is TRBD2 (6 bases). Sequencing was done on a sample of blood. The sequence derives from a woman in her late teens or twenties with Graves' hyperthyroidism. The CDR3 reads CASSSGTSLQETQYF. The CDR3 DNA reads TGCGCCAGCAGCTCCGGGACTTCTCTCCAAGAGACCCAGTACTTC.